The source of this TCR beta chain is a study of blood T cell repertoires in COVID-19. The CDR3 is 18 residues long. Trimming cost V 2 bases and J 0 bases; bases outside gene matches: 9. Germline lookup yields CDR1 MDHEN and CDR2 SYDVKM. The assay was immunoSEQ multiplex PCR, and TCRdb's table has in-frame clones only and misses some. Among 110,000 or so clones listed, about 85% were seen once. This clonotype was obtained from a woman between 55 and 75 years old with COVID-19, enrolled during active disease. Sequenced sample: peripheral blood. This chain connects TRBV28 to TRBJ1-1, with 10 bases fitting TRBD1. CDR3 residues: CASSLPTRDRGLNTEAFF. Written as DNA, the CDR3 is TGTGCCAGCAGTTTACCCACCCGGGACAGGGGCTTGAACACTGAAGCTTTCTTT.